The next 21 T cell receptor beta chains were all read from a single sample in a study of blood T cell repertoires in COVID-19. Produced via immunoSEQ multiplex PCR; TCRdb's table is partial and in-frame only. The table includes fewer than 350,000 clones, 86% detected once. The sample taken for sequencing was peripheral blood. These receptor sequences come from a woman aged 30 to 39 with COVID-19, enrolled during active disease.

This clone appeared a few times. A junction boundary mismatches the germline segment, possibly from a read error. This chain connects TRBV2 to TRBJ2-7; 7 positions match TRBD2. Germline CDR1 reads SNHLY; CDR2 reads FYNNEI. The length of the CDR3 is 13 residues. CDR3 residues: CASSVALGQGGNF. For the CDR3, the DNA is TGTGCCAGCAGTGTAGCGTTGGGGCAGGGAGGGAACTTC.

This clone was detected once. This chain connects TRBV7-9 to TRBJ2-7; D perhaps matches TRBD2 (6 bases). Per the germline V gene, CDR1 is SEHNR and CDR2 is FQNEAQ (reference sequence). The CDR3 consists of 14 residues. V lost 1 base and J 7 bases, leaving 14 bases between the germline ends. The CDR3 nucleotides are TGTGCCAGCAGCTTAGAAGGGACTTTGGGAGAGCAGTACTTC. Its protein product is CASSLEGTLGEQYF.

As regards this clone: Other DNA sequences within the sample encode an identical CDR3. The gene calls are TRBV27 and TRBJ1-2; no reliable D call. The ends were cut back, 3 bases at V and 2 bases at J, with 7 bases in the middle. This CDR3 has 13 amino acids. Germline loops: CDR1 MNHEY, CDR2 SMNVEV (reference sequence). CDR3 in DNA: TGTGCCAGCAGTTTCAGCGGCAACTATGGCTACACCTTC. It translates to CASSFSGNYGYTF.

This clone was seen a handful of times. Other DNA variants within this sample encode the same CDR3. V and J are TRBV5-4 and TRBJ1-1; weak D call: TRBD1 (5 bases). The V gene lost 0 bases and the J gene lost 1 base, with 7 bases spanning the gap. Germline assignment: CDR1 SGHNT and CDR2 YYREEE (reference sequence). The CDR3 has 14 amino acids. The CDR3 nucleotides read TGTGCCAGCAGCTTGGCCGGGGGGAACACTGAAGCTTTCTTT. Translating it yields CASSLAGGNTEAFF. Drawing the rest from reference TRBV5-4 and TRBJ1-1, the complete variable domain is ETGVTQSPTHLIKTRGQQVTLRCSSQSGHNTVSWYQQALGQGPQFIFQYYREEENGRGNFPPRFSGLQFPNYSSELNVNALELDDSALYLCASSLAGGNTEAFFGQGTRLTVV.

This clone was seen many times. This chain links TRBV5-1 with TRBJ1-6; D is perhaps TRBD1 (5 bases). Germline V gene lookup returns CDR1 SGHRS and CDR2 YFSETQ. Deletions cut 0 bases from V and 7 bases from J, with 8 bases between. The CDR3 has 14 amino acids. CDR3 in amino acids: CASSLDGGNSPLHF. Here the CDR3 DNA reads TGCGCCAGCAGCTTGGATGGGGGGAATTCACCCCTCCACTTT.

V gene TRBV6-1 combines with J gene TRBJ1-1; no definite D call. From germline, CDR1 is MNHNS and CDR2 SASEGT. This CDR3 is built from 10 residues. Between the trimmed V and J ends, which lost 3 bases and 11 bases, there was a span of 7 bases. The CDR3 loop reads CASSEVVAFF. DNA of the CDR3: TGTGCCAGCAGTGAGGTAGTTGCTTTCTTT.

J is TRBJ2-7 and V is TRBV6-1, with D uncertain. V was trimmed by 2 bases and J by 3 bases, leaving 11 bases between them. CDR1 is MNHNS and CDR2 is SASEGT in the germline V gene. The CDR3 sequence is 14 residues long. The CDR3 loop is CASSETQELYEQYF. The DNA of the CDR3 is TGTGCCAGCAGTGAAACCCAGGAACTCTACGAGCAGTACTTC.

The sample holds one count of this clone. The CDR3 region is CAWGRPGSSYNSPLHF. CDR3 nucleotides: TGTGCCTGGGGTCGACCCGGGAGCTCCTATAATTCACCCCTCCACTTT. The genes are TRBV30 and TRBJ1-6; D gene ambiguous. Looked up from germline, CDR1 is GTSNPN and CDR2 is SVGIG (reference sequence). V dropped 5 bases and J dropped 0 bases, with 14 bases sitting between them. CDR3 length: 16 residues.

The chain uses TRBV2 and TRBJ2-3; 7 nucleotides match TRBD2. This CDR3 is 12 amino acids long. Trimming removed 5 bases from V and 7 bases from J; junction bases left unmatched: 3. Germline V gene data show CDR1 as SNHLY and CDR2 as FYNNEI. CDR3 in DNA: TGTGCCAGCAGTAGGACTAGAAATACGCAGTATTTT. The encoded protein is CASSRTRNTQYF.

The chain couples TRBV18 to TRBJ2-2, with 9 bases lining up with TRBD2. The CDR3 loop spans 16 amino acids. Germline CDR1 is KGHSH and CDR2 is LQKENI. V dropped 3 bases and J dropped 6; count of bases not matched to a gene: 8. The CDR3 loop reads CASSPRASGASGELFF. The CDR3, as DNA: TGTGCCAGCTCACCCCGGGCTAGCGGGGCCTCCGGGGAGCTGTTTTTT.

This clone has a handful of counts. The chain joins TRBV13 to TRBJ2-7; the D is unclear. The CDR3 consists of 13 residues. Germline V lookup: CDR1 PRHDT, CDR2 FYEKMQ (reference sequence). Trimming left V 6 bases short and J 1 base short, with 10 bases between. DNA of the CDR3: TGTGCCAGCAGTGAATTGCTATCCTACGAGCAGTACTTC. Its protein is CASSELLSYEQYF.

This chain joins TRBV28 and TRBJ2-7; D might be TRBD1 (7 bases). V was pared by 5 bases and J by 2 bases, with 13 bases between. Germline CDR1 is MDHEN and CDR2 is SYDVKM. The CDR3 length is 14 residues. The CDR3 spells CASSNPGGPYEQYF. Written as DNA, the CDR3 is TGTGCCAGCAGTAACCCAGGGGGGCCCTACGAGCAGTACTTC.

With regard to this clone: The sample has other DNA sequences that encode this CDR3 too. This chain uses TRBV7-9 with TRBJ2-7, with 15 bases matching TRBD2. The CDR3 length is 19 residues. V dropped 5 bases and J dropped 0; count of bases not matched to a gene: 11. Germline V gene sequence: CDR1 SEHNR, CDR2 FQNEAQ (reference sequence). CDR3 residues: CASSPRGTSGGRSSYEQYF. Written as DNA, the CDR3 is TGTGCCAGCAGCCCGCGGGGGACTAGCGGGGGGAGGAGCTCCTACGAGCAGTACTTC.

The chain combines TRBV2 with TRBJ1-1; 8 bases align to TRBD1. V lost 10 bases to trimming and J lost 5 bases; unmatched junction nucleotides: 3. Germline lookup yields CDR1 SNHLY and CDR2 FYNNEI. The CDR3 is 11 amino acids. The CDR3: CANDRGTEAFF. As DNA, the CDR3 is TGTGCCAACGACAGGGGAACTGAAGCTTTCTTT. Complete variable domain (other parts from reference TRBV2 and TRBJ1-1): EPEVTQTPSHQVTQMGQEVILRCVPISNHLYFYWYRQILGQKVEFLVSFYNNEISEKSEIFDDQFSVERPDGSNFTLKIRSTKLEDSAMYFCANDRGTEAFFGQGTRLTVV.

The V gene is TRBV5-1, the J gene TRBJ2-2; D possibly corresponds to TRBD1 (6 bases). The CDR3 covers 12 residues. Per the germline V gene, CDR1 is SGHRS and CDR2 is YFSETQ. Trimming took 4 bases from V and 7 from J, leaving 8 bases between them. The CDR3: CASSEGDGELFF. The DNA of the CDR3 is TGCGCCAGCAGCGAGGGGGACGGGGAGCTGTTTTTT.

CDR3 in amino acids: CASRERGGVETQYF. The CDR3 bases are TGTGCCAGCAGGGAGCGGGGGGGCGTTGAGACCCAGTACTTC. The gene calls are TRBV6-5 and TRBJ2-5; TRBD2 matches at 10 bases. Germline V gene lookup returns CDR1 MNHEY and CDR2 SVGAGI. The CDR3 has 14 amino acids. V lost 6 bases and J lost 5; bases outside the gene matches: 6.

This chain links TRBV30 with TRBJ2-3, with a tentative D call TRBD1 (5 bases). Trimming stripped 0 bases from V and 4 bases from J, with 8 bases between. Germline CDR1 GTSNPN, CDR2 SVGIG (reference sequence). This CDR3 has 13 amino acids. The CDR3 is CAWSVGAPDTQYF. The CDR3 DNA reads as TGTGCCTGGAGTGTAGGGGCCCCAGATACGCAGTATTTT.

The V call is TRBV18, the J call TRBJ2-7; D ambiguous. Germline V gives CDR1 KGHSH, CDR2 LQKENI. The CDR3 is 13 amino acids. The V gene lost 3 bases and the J gene lost 2 bases, with 8 bases spanning the gap. The CDR3 is CASSPSHPYEQYF. The CDR3 nucleotides are TGTGCCAGCTCACCGTCCCATCCCTACGAGCAGTACTTC.

This chain connects TRBV5-1 to TRBJ1-1; TRBD1 might be the D (6 bases). The germline V gene has CDR1 SGHRS and CDR2 YFSETQ. The CDR3 spans 17 residues. Trimming cost V 4 bases and J 1 base, with 20 bases left between them. The CDR3 spells CASSPTNRDISNTEAFF. The CDR3 nucleotides are TGCGCCAGCAGCCCTACCAATAGGGACATCTCGAACACTGAAGCTTTCTTT.

This clone has just a few counts. The CDR3 loop reads CASSASWGRKTGELFF. As DNA, the CDR3 is TGCGCCAGCAGCGCCTCGTGGGGCCGAAAGACCGGGGAGCTGTTTTTT. The V and J genes are TRBV5-1 and TRBJ2-2, with D possibly matching TRBD1 (5 bases). V was pared by 4 bases and J by 5 bases, with 18 bases between. Germline V gives CDR1 SGHRS, CDR2 YFSETQ. The CDR3 totals 16 residues.

The CDR3 reads CASSQVRNEQYF. CDR3 nucleotides: TGTGCCAGCAGCCAAGTGAGAAACGAGCAGTACTTC. The V gene is TRBV3-1 (or the pseudogene TRBV3-2), the J gene TRBJ2-7; no firm D call. V gave up 1 base and J gave up 5 bases, with 6 bases separating them. Germline V lookup: CDR1 LGHDT, CDR2 YNNKEL (reference sequence). The CDR3 spans 12 residues.